The following is a TCR beta chain sequence with its context. Its target is unknown. The CDR3 contains 13 residues. Trimming cost V 3 bases and J 3 bases, with 9 bases left between them. Germline lookup yields CDR1 SGHRS and CDR2 YFSETQ. Profiled with immunoSEQ multiplex PCR; TCRdb holds only in-frame clones, not every one. This table has 250,000 to 300,000 clones, 86% appearing once. The sample comes from a study of cytomegalovirus exposure and HLA in healthy donors. Study-level results: Listed as cytomegalovirus-associated were 150 or so TCR beta chains.

This clonotype originated in a woman aged 18 to 35 in good health and CMV-seronegative. This chain connects TRBV5-1 to TRBJ1-1, with D possibly TRBD1 on 5 matching bases. Material: PBMCs. CDR3 nucleotide sequence: TGCGCCAGCAGCTCCCAAGGGGACACTGAAGCTTTCTTT. Translated, it gives CASSSQGDTEAFF.